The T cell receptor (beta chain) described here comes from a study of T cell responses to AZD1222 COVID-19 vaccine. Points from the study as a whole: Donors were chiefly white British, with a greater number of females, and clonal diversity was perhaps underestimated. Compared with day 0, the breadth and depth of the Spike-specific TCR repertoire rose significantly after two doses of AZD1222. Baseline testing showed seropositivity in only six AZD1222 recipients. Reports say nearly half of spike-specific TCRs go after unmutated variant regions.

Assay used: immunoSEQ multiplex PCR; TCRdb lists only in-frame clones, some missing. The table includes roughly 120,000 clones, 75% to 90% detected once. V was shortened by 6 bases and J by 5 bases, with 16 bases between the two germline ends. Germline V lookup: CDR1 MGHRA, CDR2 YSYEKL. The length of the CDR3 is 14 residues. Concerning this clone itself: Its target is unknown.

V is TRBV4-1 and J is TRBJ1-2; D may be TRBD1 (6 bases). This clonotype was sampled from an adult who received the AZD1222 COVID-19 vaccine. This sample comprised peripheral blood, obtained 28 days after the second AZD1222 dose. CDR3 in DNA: TGCGCCAGCAGACTCAGACAGGAAGGATATGGCTACACCTTC. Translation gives CASRLRQEGYGYTF.